This T cell receptor (beta chain) is drawn from a study of low-dose radiotherapy and immunotherapy resistance in tumors. The time point was: after trial treatment. Sample treatment: LDRT plus nivolumab, ipilimumab, low-dose cyclophosphamide and aspirin (RACIN trial). In its sample, this clonotype was seen a few times. Germline V gives CDR1 KGHSH, CDR2 LQKENI. Trimming at V came to 5 bases and at J to 1 base, leaving 4 bases not matched to a gene. The CDR3 runs to 14 residues. Primers targeting TRAV and TRBV primed first-strand cDNA, covering alpha and beta chains. TCR amplification involved about 18 PCR cycles with a constant-region primer and V-primer adapter. TCRdb reprocessed the reads via MiXCR and lists one record per CDR3 protein. Of tens of thousands of distinct CDR3 sequences in the sample, under 20% were seen once.

The chain carries TRBV18 and TRBJ1-1; 7 bases agree with TRBD1. The TCR comes from a male donor with prostate cancer. This specimen was PBMCs, taken after low-dose radiotherapy plus immunotherapy. The CDR3 spells CASSRQGENTEAFF. The CDR3 coding sequence is TGTGCCAGCTCAAGACAGGGTGAGAACACTGAAGCTTTCTTT.